The 14 T cell receptor beta chains below all came from one sample that was sequenced in a study of shared clonotypes between healthy human individuals. Repertoires were generated with immunoSEQ multiplex PCR, while TCRdb's copy carries only in-frame clones and drops some. Of 2 million to 2.5 million clones in the sample, more than 85% were seen once. Sequencing input: naive CD4+ T cells from PBMCs. Subset reported: CD45RA+ positively selected. Source of these receptors: a young man in good health. Some clones in this sample may be carry-over from other donors' samples.

The chain has TRBV5-1 and TRBJ1-3, with D possibly TRBD1 on 6 matching bases. This CDR3 comprises 16 residues. Trimming took 1 base from V and 0 from J, leaving 11 bases between them. CDR1 and CDR2 (germline): SGHRS, YFSETQ. CDR3 protein: CASSLWGASSGNTIYF. In DNA, the CDR3 is TGCGCCAGCAGCTTGTGGGGGGCGTCCTCTGGAAACACCATATATTTT.

This sequence joins TRBV2 and TRBJ2-7, with a possible D match to TRBD1 (5 bases). V gave up 8 bases and J gave up 2 bases, with 16 bases separating them. CDR3 length: 14 amino acids. The germline gives CDR1 SNHLY, CDR2 FYNNEI. CDR3 in DNA: TGTGCCAGCCTTGACAGACGGCCCCCCTACGAGCAGTACTTC. Protein product: CASLDRRPPYEQYF. Supplemented by reference TRBV2 and TRBJ2-7, the full variable domain reads EPEVTQTPSHQVTQMGQEVILRCVPISNHLYFYWYRQILGQKVEFLVSFYNNEISEKSEIFDDQFSVERPDGSNFTLKIRSTKLEDSAMYFCASLDRRPPYEQYFGPGTRLTVT.

The chain is built from TRBV11-3 and TRBJ2-7, with 12 bases aligning to TRBD2. The junction had 12 bases not matched to a gene; V was cut back by 5 bases and J by 4 bases. The CDR3 is made up of 17 amino acids. Germline assignment: CDR1 SGHNT and CDR2 YENEEA. The CDR3: CASSRGSLAGGPYEQYF. The CDR3 DNA is TGTGCCAGCAGCCGCGGATCTCTAGCGGGAGGGCCGTACGAGCAGTACTTC.

V usage is TRBV20-1 and J usage is TRBJ1-1, with D possibly being TRBD1 (5 bases). Germline loops: CDR1 DFQATT, CDR2 SNEGSKA (reference sequence). V was trimmed by 6 bases and J by 10 bases, leaving 12 bases between them. CDR3 size: 10 residues. The CDR3 coding sequence is TGCAGTGCCCGACACGGGGCAGCTTTCTTT. Amino acids: CSARHGAAFF.

This chain joins TRBV5-5 and TRBJ2-5, with D possibly matching TRBD2 (6 bases). V gave up 4 bases and J gave up 5 bases, with 18 bases separating them. This CDR3 has 15 amino acids. CDR1 and CDR2 (germline): SGHKS, YYEKEE (reference sequence). The CDR3 DNA reads as TGTGCCAGCAGCCCCGACCGGGGAGGTTGGGAGACCCAGTACTTC. The encoded protein is CASSPDRGGWETQYF. The full variable domain, completed using reference TRBV5-5 and TRBJ2-5, is DAGVTQSPTHLIKTRGQQVTLRCSPISGHKSVSWYQQVLGQGPQFIFQYYEKEERGRGNFPDRFSARQFPNYSSELNVNALLLGDSALYLCASSPDRGGWETQYFGPGTRLLVL.

J is TRBJ1-1 and V is TRBV7-3; D unclear. The length of the CDR3 is 14 residues. CDR1 SGHTA and CDR2 FQGTGA come from the germline V gene. V lost 5 bases, J lost 1 base, and 11 bases lay in between. The CDR3 region has the DNA TGTGCCAGCAGCCCGGCAGGAACGAACACTGAAGCTTTCTTT. As protein: CASSPAGTNTEAFF.

The rearrangement joins TRBV5-6 to TRBJ2-7; D is uncertain. From germline, CDR1 is SGHDT and CDR2 YYEEEE. Trimming stripped 2 bases from V and 1 base from J, with 7 bases between. The CDR3 runs 13 residues. DNA of the CDR3: TGTGCCAGCAGCTTATTTCAGTCCTACGAGCAGTACTTC. It codes for CASSLFQSYEQYF.

The chain uses TRBV7-9 and TRBJ1-1; D is uncertain. Trimming took 5 bases from V and 1 from J, leaving 14 bases between them. In germline, CDR1 is SEHNR, CDR2 FQNEAQ (reference sequence). The CDR3 extends over 15 amino acids. The CDR3 protein is CASSASSRRNTEAFF. CDR3 nucleotides: TGTGCCAGCAGCGCGTCCTCCCGGAGGAACACTGAAGCTTTCTTT.

As concerns this clone: The same CDR3 can be traced to other DNA sequences in this sample. V is TRBV15 and J is TRBJ2-1, with 11 positions matching TRBD2. The CDR3 length is 15 residues. The J segment lost 5 bases and the V segment lost 3 bases, leaving 3 bases of the junction unmatched. In germline, CDR1 is LNHNV, CDR2 YYDKDF (reference sequence). DNA for the CDR3: TGTGCCACCAGCAGGGGGACTAGCGGTGACAATGAGCAGTTCTTC. Its protein product is CATSRGTSGDNEQFF.

The gene calls are TRBV29-1 and TRBJ1-2; D is perhaps TRBD1 (5 bases). Germline V lookup: CDR1 SQVTM, CDR2 ANQGSEA. V gave up 1 base and J gave up 3 bases, with 12 bases separating them. The CDR3 covers 14 residues. The CDR3 spells CSVEVPRGDYGYTF. CDR3 coding DNA: TGCAGCGTTGAAGTTCCGCGGGGGGACTATGGCTACACCTTC.

The rearrangement joins TRBV4-1 to TRBJ2-3; D unresolved. Trimming left V 1 base short and J 4 bases short, with 6 bases between. The CDR3 contains 13 residues. Per the germline V gene, CDR1 is MGHRA and CDR2 is YSYEKL. The CDR3: CASSQVGPDTQYF. CDR3 DNA sequence: TGCGCCAGCAGCCAAGTAGGTCCAGATACGCAGTATTTT.

The chain is built from TRBV30 and TRBJ1-6; possibly TRBD1 for D (5 bases). CDR3 length equals 13 residues. CDR1 and CDR2 from the germline V gene are GTSNPN and SVGIG (reference sequence). Trimming took 4 bases from V and 8 from J, leaving 12 bases between them. CDR3 DNA: TGTGCCTGGACGCGGGGACTTCATTCACCCCTCCACTTT. Translated: CAWTRGLHSPLHF.

This clone appeared once. The V and J genes are TRBV7-2 and TRBJ1-6; no clear D. The V and J ends lost 2 bases and 7 bases respectively, with 9 bases between them. The CDR3 has 14 residues. Germline CDR1 reads SGHTA; CDR2 reads FQGNSA. The CDR3: CASSLPLINSPLHF. The CDR3, as DNA: TGTGCCAGCAGCTTACCACTCATAAATTCACCCCTCCACTTT.

The CDR3: CASSQVGTPNEKLFF. Written as DNA, the CDR3 is TGTGCCAGCAGCCAAGTAGGGACACCAAATGAAAAACTGTTTTTT. The V gene is TRBV14, the J gene TRBJ1-4; possibly TRBD1 for D (6 bases). The V gene lost 1 base and the J gene lost 5 bases, with 11 bases spanning the gap. The CDR3 spans 15 residues. Germline CDR1 reads SGHDN; CDR2 reads FVKESK.